The rows below give T cell receptor beta chains drawn from one sample of a study of graft-versus-host responses after intestinal transplantation. No antigen has been identified for these receptors. Sequencing was performed with immunoSEQ multiplex PCR; in TCRdb, only in-frame clones are kept and a portion is missing. This table has approximately 100,000 clones, roughly 90% appearing once. Sequences were derived from unstimulated CD4+ T cells sorted from spleen or lymph node cells, sampled before intestinal transplant. The receptors here all came from a human donor who received an intestinal transplant. Each CDR3 is given with its conserved first and last residue. The order of the fields is J gene, V gene, CDR3 protein.

j_gene: TRBJ1-1; v_gene: TRBV18; CDR3aa: CASSPGTGGGTEAFF
j_gene: TRBJ1-1; v_gene: TRBV7-9; CDR3aa: CASSLSLGGGEKAFF
j_gene: TRBJ1-3; v_gene: TRBV4-2; CDR3aa: CASSHPQGLSGNTIYF
j_gene: TRBJ1-2; v_gene: TRBV19; CDR3aa: CASSTGQGDYGYTF
j_gene: TRBJ1-2; v_gene: TRBV5-1; CDR3aa: CASSLQGADGYTF
j_gene: TRBJ1-5; v_gene: TRBV11-2; CDR3aa: CASSPDRDQPQHF
j_gene: TRBJ1-2; v_gene: TRBV6-5; CDR3aa: CASSYSGRNYGYTF
j_gene: TRBJ1-3; v_gene: TRBV10-3; CDR3aa: CAINPTGASSGNTIYF
j_gene: TRBJ2-7; v_gene: TRBV10-3; CDR3aa: CAITNGQGGTYEQYF
j_gene: TRBJ2-3; v_gene: TRBV6-6; CDR3aa: CASSYSGGGGDTQYF
j_gene: TRBJ2-3; v_gene: TRBV5-5; CDR3aa: CASSLGSPGGADTQYF
j_gene: TRBJ1-2; v_gene: TRBV5-6; CDR3aa: CASSLRSSQNYGYTF
j_gene: TRBJ1-5; v_gene: TRBV19; CDR3aa: CASSYGQNEWQPQHF
j_gene: TRBJ1-2; v_gene: TRBV14; CDR3aa: CASSAQGVLYGYTF
j_gene: TRBJ2-3; v_gene: TRBV11-2; CDR3aa: CASSLGSLVRAEDTQYF
j_gene: TRBJ1-1; v_gene: TRBV11-2; CDR3aa: CASSLGTVAPFF
j_gene: TRBJ1-1; v_gene: TRBV5-1; CDR3aa: CASSLGRQAMNTEAFF
j_gene: TRBJ2-7; v_gene: TRBV11-2; CDR3aa: CASSATGTSGYEQYF
j_gene: TRBJ2-7; v_gene: TRBV11-2; CDR3aa: CASTPGGGPTYEQYF
j_gene: TRBJ2-7; v_gene: TRBV7-8; CDR3aa: CASSLIPSGPYEQYF
j_gene: TRBJ1-1; v_gene: TRBV11-1; CDR3aa: CASSLGAKAFF
j_gene: TRBJ2-3; v_gene: TRBV5-1; CDR3aa: CASSWEGGTDTQYF
j_gene: TRBJ2-5; v_gene: TRBV29-1; CDR3aa: CSVELQETQYF
j_gene: TRBJ2-1; v_gene: TRBV4-1; CDR3aa: CASSQESGTSSYNEQFF
j_gene: TRBJ1-3; v_gene: TRBV7-9; CDR3aa: CASSLRTGGGNTIYF
j_gene: TRBJ2-5; v_gene: TRBV5-1; CDR3aa: CASSLASTIVTQYF
j_gene: TRBJ2-3; v_gene: TRBV11-3; CDR3aa: CASSLGGMGLGDTQYF
j_gene: TRBJ1-1; v_gene: TRBV18; CDR3aa: CASTDSPNTEAFF
j_gene: TRBJ2-3; v_gene: TRBV6-4; CDR3aa: CASSETSATDTQYF
j_gene: TRBJ1-2; v_gene: TRBV19; CDR3aa: CASTQDRTNYGYTF
j_gene: TRBJ2-3; v_gene: TRBV4-1; CDR3aa: CASSQDAGGTDTQYF
j_gene: TRBJ1-1; v_gene: TRBV6-5; CDR3aa: CASSYDRVGQTDEAFF
j_gene: TRBJ2-7; v_gene: TRBV11-2; CDR3aa: CASSLGGWPSYEQYF
j_gene: TRBJ2-5; v_gene: TRBV29-1; CDR3aa: CSVEKTAQETQYF
j_gene: TRBJ2-3; v_gene: TRBV5-1; CDR3aa: CASSWGSAAGTDTQYF
j_gene: TRBJ2-7; v_gene: TRBV9; CDR3aa: CASSLGGTGSYEQYF
j_gene: TRBJ1-1; v_gene: TRBV7-9; CDR3aa: CASRLDRVDTEAFF
j_gene: TRBJ1-1; v_gene: TRBV4-1; CDR3aa: CASSQDPLLEAFF
j_gene: TRBJ2-7; v_gene: TRBV6-5; CDR3aa: CASSYSDGSYEQYF
j_gene: TRBJ1-2; v_gene: TRBV10-3; CDR3aa: CAISEGLYGYTF
j_gene: TRBJ1-1; v_gene: TRBV6-5; CDR3aa: CASSYGATLRNTEAFF
j_gene: TRBJ1-6; v_gene: TRBV11-2; CDR3aa: CASREDRHYNSPLHF
j_gene: TRBJ1-5; v_gene: TRBV10-3; CDR3aa: CAISAGTGGTSSQHF
j_gene: TRBJ2-7; v_gene: TRBV14; CDR3aa: CASSQVARQGSYEQYF
j_gene: TRBJ2-1; v_gene: TRBV9; CDR3aa: CASSVGLAGEGEQFF
j_gene: TRBJ1-2; v_gene: TRBV15; CDR3aa: CATSRVGGRGYGYTF
j_gene: TRBJ2-2; v_gene: TRBV5-4; CDR3aa: CASSYGTSGPGELFF
j_gene: TRBJ2-3; v_gene: TRBV5-5; CDR3aa: CASSFGSSTDTQYF
j_gene: TRBJ1-3; v_gene: TRBV15; CDR3aa: CATSREGQTRNTIYF
j_gene: TRBJ2-5; v_gene: TRBV27; CDR3aa: CASSSTGLETQYF
j_gene: TRBJ2-7; v_gene: TRBV6-6; CDR3aa: CASSYVPTYEQYF
j_gene: TRBJ2-1; v_gene: TRBV7-6; CDR3aa: CASSLEDRGPGRYNEQFF
j_gene: TRBJ2-5; v_gene: TRBV9; CDR3aa: CASSRQGVGQETQYF
j_gene: TRBJ2-1; v_gene: TRBV9; CDR3aa: CASSVGAGGPSEQFF